The 15 T cell receptor beta chains given below trace back to one sample, sequenced in a study of T cell responses to AZD1222 COVID-19 vaccine. Measured with immunoSEQ multiplex PCR; TCRdb has only the in-frame clones, and not every one. The sample contains 95,000 or so clones, around nine tenths of which appear only once. Sequences were derived from peripheral blood, sampled on day 0 of AZD1222 vaccination. These receptors came from an adult in good health.

V gene TRBV12-5 combines with J gene TRBJ2-3; 9 nucleotides agree with TRBD1. This CDR3 is 15 amino acids long. With 5 bases clipped from V and 1 base from J, the junction kept 4 bases outside the gene matches. Germline CDR1 LGHNT, CDR2 FRNRAP. CDR3 DNA: TGTGCTAGTGGTGATAACAGGGGGCGCACAGATACGCAGTATTTT. Amino acids: CASGDNRGRTDTQYF. Based on the CDR3 plus reference TRBV12-5 and TRBJ2-3, the full variable domain is DARVTQTPRHKVTEMGQEVTMRCQPILGHNTVFWYRQTMMQGLELLAYFRNRAPLDDSGMPKDRFSAEMPDATLATLKIQPSEPRDSAVYFCASGDNRGRTDTQYFGPGTRLTVL.

The chain couples TRBV7-6 to TRBJ2-5; 10 bases align to TRBD2. V lost 2 bases, J lost 4 bases, and 1 base stayed unmatched. Germline CDR1 SGHVS, CDR2 FNYEAQ. CDR3 size: 14 residues. CDR3 in amino acids: CASSLRLAGETQYF. CDR3 bases: TGTGCCAGCAGCTTAAGACTAGCGGGAGAGACCCAGTACTTC.

The chain carries TRBV7-8 and TRBJ2-6; D not resolved. This CDR3 comprises 18 residues. The V gene's germline CDR1 is SGHVS and CDR2 FQNEAQ. V lost 1 base to trimming and J lost 0 bases, with 13 bases between them. The CDR3 nucleotides read TGTGCCAGCAGCTTAGTGGGTTTGGATCTCTCTGGGGCCAACGTCCTGACTTTC. Its translation: CASSLVGLDLSGANVLTF.

The V gene is TRBV11-2, the J gene TRBJ2-5, with 11 bases identical to TRBD2. CDR1 and CDR2 (germline): SGHAT, FQNNGV. There are 16 residues in the CDR3. The junction had 6 bases not matched to a gene; V was cut back by 1 base and J by 5 bases. The CDR3 loop reads CASSLGWSSGGETQYF. The CDR3 region has the DNA TGTGCCAGCAGCTTAGGCTGGTCTAGCGGGGGGGAGACCCAGTACTTC.

This clone was seen more than once but under ten times. The V call is TRBV5-1, the J call TRBJ2-3; possible D gene TRBD1, 7 bases. The CDR3 sequence is 15 residues long. Deletions cut 7 bases from V and 0 bases from J, with 15 bases between. Germline V gene lookup returns CDR1 SGHRS and CDR2 YFSETQ. The CDR3 loop reads CASGGQGESTDTQYF. CDR3 DNA: TGCGCCAGCGGGGGGCAGGGGGAGAGCACAGATACGCAGTATTTT.

This clone has just a few counts. This chain joins TRBV29-1 and TRBJ2-3; 10 nucleotides match TRBD1. V trimming: 4 bases; J trimming: 3 bases; junction bases outside the gene matches: 4. CDR1 is SQVTM, CDR2 ANQGSEA, per germline. This CDR3 is 14 amino acids long. CDR3 in DNA: TGCAGCGTTGGGACAGGGGGTATGACAGATACGCAGTATTTT. It specifies CSVGTGGMTDTQYF.

Note on this clone: Different DNA sequences within this sample yield the same CDR3. The J gene is TRBJ2-7, the V gene TRBV19; TRBD2 aligns across 7 bases. Germline V gene data show CDR1 as LNHDA and CDR2 as SQIVND (reference sequence). After removal of 5 bases from V and 6 bases from J, the junction contained 13 bases not matched to a gene. CDR3 length equals 15 residues. Written as DNA, the CDR3 is TGTGCCAGTAGTTCCTTGGGGACTAATCGGGCCGAGCAGTACTTC. Protein sequence: CASSSLGTNRAEQYF.

The CDR3 region is CASGDSTDTQYF. CDR3 bases: TGTGCCAGCGGGGACAGCACAGATACGCAGTATTTT. The gene calls are TRBV2 and TRBJ2-3; perhaps D is TRBD1 or TRBD2 (5 bases each). The V gene lost 8 bases and the J gene lost 0 bases, with 6 bases spanning the gap. The V gene's germline CDR1 is SNHLY and CDR2 FYNNEI. The CDR3 covers 12 residues. Combining the CDR3 with reference TRBV2 and TRBJ2-3 gives the whole variable domain EPEVTQTPSHQVTQMGQEVILRCVPISNHLYFYWYRQILGQKVEFLVSFYNNEISEKSEIFDDQFSVERPDGSNFTLKIRSTKLEDSAMYFCASGDSTDTQYFGPGTRLTVL.

The chain uses TRBV7-2 and TRBJ1-2; 7 bases map to TRBD1. The CDR3 has 16 residues. Germline V gene lookup returns CDR1 SGHTA and CDR2 FQGNSA. Germline trimming cut 3 bases from V and 1 base from J; bases unmatched to any gene: 8. Written as DNA, the CDR3 is TGTGCCAGCAGCTTCGGGACAGCCTCCTTTAACTATGGCTACACCTTC. The encoded protein is CASSFGTASFNYGYTF.

This clone was seen a handful of times. The chain joins TRBV11-2 to TRBJ1-5, with D tentatively TRBD1 (6 bases). CDR1 and CDR2 from the germline V gene are SGHAT and FQNNGV. This CDR3 has 15 residues. The V and J ends lost 3 bases and 1 base respectively, with 10 bases between them. CDR3 loop: CASSFGGASNQPQHF. In nucleotides, the CDR3 is TGTGCCAGCAGCTTCGGGGGCGCGAGCAATCAGCCCCAGCATTTT.

V and J are TRBV7-2 and TRBJ2-3; tentative D call: TRBD1 (7 bases). The CDR3 has 15 residues. With 7 bases removed from V and 7 bases from J, the gap between germline ends came to 21 bases. Germline V gives CDR1 SGHTA, CDR2 FQGNSA. CDR3 amino acids: CASTYGAGGTYTQYF. CDR3 in DNA: TGTGCCAGCACCTATGGGGCAGGGGGGACCTATACGCAGTATTTT. The whole variable domain, remainder taken from reference TRBV7-2 and TRBJ2-3, is GAGVSQSPSNKVTEKGKDVELRCDPISGHTALYWYRQSLGQGLEFLIYFQGNSAPDKSGLPSDRFSAERTGGSVSTLTIQRTQQEDSAVYLCASTYGAGGTYTQYFGPGTRLTVL.

The chain links TRBV12-5 to TRBJ1-2; 10 nucleotides line up with TRBD1. CDR1 and CDR2 from the germline V gene are LGHNT and FRNRAP. V shed 7 bases, J shed 5 bases, and the junction held 7 bases outside the gene matches. The CDR3 length is 14 residues. The DNA for the CDR3 is TGTGCTAGTGCTCCGGACAGGGGGGGGTATGGCTACACCTTC. Residues: CASAPDRGGYGYTF.

The genes are TRBV18 and TRBJ1-2; the match to TRBD1 covers 8 bases. The CDR3 is 13 amino acids. Losses at the gene ends were 3 bases for V and 6 bases for J; bases not matched to a gene: 3. Germline V gene sequence: CDR1 KGHSH, CDR2 LQKENI. Written as DNA, the CDR3 is TGTGCCAGCTCACCGGGACAGGAGGATGGCTACACCTTC. Its translation is CASSPGQEDGYTF.

Points on this clone: The same CDR3 is also encoded by other DNA sequences in this sample. The chain couples TRBV30 to TRBJ1-5; D remains unclear. Germline-derived CDR1 and CDR2 are GTSNPN and SVGIG (reference sequence). V lost 1 base to trimming and J lost 1 base, with 5 bases between them. CDR3 length equals 13 residues. CDR3 sequence: CAWSGGSNQPQHF. CDR3 coding DNA: TGTGCCTGGAGTGGGGGAAGCAATCAGCCCCAGCATTTT. The full variable domain, completed using reference TRBV30 and TRBJ1-5, is SQTIHQWPATLVQPVGSPLSLECTVEGTSNPNLYWYRQAAGRGLQLLFYSVGIGQISSEVPQNLSASRPQDRQFILSSKKLLLSDSGFYLCAWSGGSNQPQHFGDGTRLSIL.

This chain connects TRBV3-1 (or the pseudogene TRBV3-2) to TRBJ2-3; 8 bases agree with TRBD1. The V and J ends lost 5 bases and 1 base, in that order; junction bases with no gene match: 2. Germline assignment: CDR1 LGHDT and CDR2 YNNKEL (reference sequence). The CDR3 has 14 residues. The CDR3 DNA follows: TGTGCCAGCAGCGAGGGACAGGGCACAGATACGCAGTATTTT. It translates to CASSEGQGTDTQYF.